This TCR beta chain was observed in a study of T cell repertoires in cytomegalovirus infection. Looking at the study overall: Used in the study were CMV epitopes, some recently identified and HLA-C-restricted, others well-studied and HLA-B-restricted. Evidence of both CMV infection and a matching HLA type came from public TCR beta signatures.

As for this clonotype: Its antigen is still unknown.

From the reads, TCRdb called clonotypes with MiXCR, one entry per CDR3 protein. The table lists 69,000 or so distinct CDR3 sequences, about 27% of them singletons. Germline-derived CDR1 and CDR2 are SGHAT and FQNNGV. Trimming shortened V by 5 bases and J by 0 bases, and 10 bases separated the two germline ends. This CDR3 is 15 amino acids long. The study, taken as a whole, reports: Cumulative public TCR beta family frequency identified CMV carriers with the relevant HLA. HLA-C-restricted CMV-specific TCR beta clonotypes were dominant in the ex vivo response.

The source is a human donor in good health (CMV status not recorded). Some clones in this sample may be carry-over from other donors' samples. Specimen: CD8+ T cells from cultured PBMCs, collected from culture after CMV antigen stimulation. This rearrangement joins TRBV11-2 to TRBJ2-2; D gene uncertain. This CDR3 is CASSMGSANTGELFF. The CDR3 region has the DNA TGTGCCAGCAGCATGGGGTCAGCGAACACCGGGGAGCTGTTTTTT.